This entry features one T cell receptor beta chain sequence. Antigen: not known. Healthy donors had no documented immune events, such as infections, while sampled. Germline CDR1 and CDR2: LNHDA and SQIVND (reference sequence). Trimming removed 3 bases at V and 5 bases at J, with 18 bases between. This CDR3 is built from 16 residues. This sample is part of a study of identifying expanded T cells in peripheral blood. Broader study findings: Technical replicates showed about 1.1 changed clones; approximately two weeks 15 to 20; four weeks 19. Approximately 2-week clone count variance significantly increased as total template count grew.

Method: immunoSEQ multiplex PCR; TCRdb's copy keeps in-frame clones and lacks some. Among some 78,000 clones, 84% were seen once, and the ten largest hold more than 15%. This sequence joins TRBV19 and TRBJ2-3; the D gene is possibly TRBD2 (6 bases). The sample taken for sequencing was blood. The clonotype originates from a person aged 18 to 70 in good health. DNA for the CDR3: TGTGCCAGTAGTATCCCCTTTGGCGGGACGTTAGATACGCAGTATTTT. Translating it yields CASSIPFGGTLDTQYF.